A selection of T cell receptor beta chains follows, all from one sample in a study of blood T cell repertoires in COVID-19. The method was immunoSEQ multiplex PCR; TCRdb's version includes in-frame clones alone and lacks a portion of them. The sample has 150,000 to 200,000 clones, 90% to 95% seen once. The sample taken for sequencing was peripheral blood. The receptors come from a woman in her fifties or sixties with COVID-19, enrolled during active disease. CDR3s include the opening cysteine and the closing phenylalanine or tryptophan. A D gene is named only where the DNA matches it firmly. Part of the rows lack a size; the others show once, few, many or a class for expanded clones.

cdr3_nt,cdr3_aa,clone_size,d_call,v_call,j_call
TGTGCCAGCAGCTCGACAGGGTTAGCTAACTATGGCTACACCTTC,CASSSTGLANYGYTF,.,TRBD1,TRBV7-2,TRBJ1-2
TGTGCCAGCAGCCGCGGACAGGGGTATGGCTACACCTTC,CASSRGQGYGYTF,.,TRBD1,TRBV3-1/TRBV3-2,TRBJ1-2
TGTGCCAGTAACCCGGACAGGGATCACGGCTACACCTTC,CASNPDRDHGYTF,.,TRBD1,TRBV19,TRBJ1-2
TGTGCCAGCCGTGAGGGGACAGGGCTTTATGGCTACACCTTC,CASREGTGLYGYTF,.,TRBD1,TRBV3-1/TRBV3-2,TRBJ1-2
TGTGCCAGCAGTGAGGGCGGGAGAGTGAATCAGCCCCAGCATTTT,CASSEGGRVNQPQHF,.,.,TRBV25-1,TRBJ1-5
TGTGCCAGCAGCTTAGCCGGGACAAGCGAGACCCAGTACTTC,CASSLAGTSETQYF,.,.,TRBV7-3,TRBJ2-5
TGTGCCAGCAGCTACGACAGCCGGGACAGGGGTAGCACCGGGGAGCTGTTTTTT,CASSYDSRDRGSTGELFF,.,TRBD1,TRBV7-8,TRBJ2-2
TGTGCCAGCAGCCAAGGTTGGAGACAGGGAGGTGGCTACACCTTC,CASSQGWRQGGGYTF,.,TRBD1,TRBV3-1/TRBV3-2,TRBJ1-2
TGTGCCAGCAGCGAGGGTTTGTCGATTAATTCACCCCTCCACTTT,CASSEGLSINSPLHF,.,.,TRBV7-2,TRBJ1-6
TGCAGCGTTTGGGGGGGTGGCTATGGCTACACCTTC,CSVWGGGYGYTF,.,.,TRBV29-1,TRBJ1-2
TGTGCCAGTAGTCCCGGACAGGGATTCTCTGGAAACACCATATATTTT,CASSPGQGFSGNTIYF,.,TRBD1,TRBV19,TRBJ1-3
TGTGCCAGCAAGGGGACTGAAGCTTTCTTT,CASKGTEAFF,.,.,TRBV12-3/TRBV12-4,TRBJ1-1
TGTGCCAGCAGTCGACATAGCGGAGGCTACACCTTC,CASSRHSGGYTF,.,.,TRBV2,TRBJ1-2
TGCAGCGTCCGGTTCGGGACACGGATCGCCGAGCAGTACTTC,CSVRFGTRIAEQYF,.,.,TRBV29-1,TRBJ2-7
TGTGCCAGCAGCACCCAAGGGGGGTGGACTAGAAATTCACCCCTCCACTTT,CASSTQGGWTRNSPLHF,.,.,TRBV7-2,TRBJ1-6
TGCGCCAGCAGCTCGTCGACAGGGCTGAACACTGAAGCTTTCTTT,CASSSSTGLNTEAFF,.,TRBD1,TRBV5-1,TRBJ1-1
TGTGCCAGCGGGACAGGACTTCTTGGTGGTGAAGCTTTCTTT,CASGTGLLGGEAFF,.,TRBD1,TRBV6-5,TRBJ1-1
TGTGCCACCAGCAGAGATCTCCTCTATGGCTACACCTTC,CATSRDLLYGYTF,.,.,TRBV15,TRBJ1-2
TGTGCCAGCAGCGGGGGGGACAGGAACGAGCAGTACTTC,CASSGGDRNEQYF,.,TRBD1,TRBV9,TRBJ2-7
TGTGCCAGCAGCTTGGAGGGGGGGCCGGTCAATGAGCAGTTCTTC,CASSLEGGPVNEQFF,.,.,TRBV5-8,TRBJ2-1
TGTGCCAGCAGCTCCAATCCGGGGAGCTCTGGAAACACCATATATTTT,CASSSNPGSSGNTIYF,.,.,TRBV7-2,TRBJ1-3
TGTGCCAGCTCACCTGCGGAGAAGAGAGGCTACACCTTC,CASSPAEKRGYTF,.,.,TRBV18,TRBJ1-2
TGTGCCATCAGTGAGTCCATCAATCAGCCCCAGCATTTT,CAISESINQPQHF,.,.,TRBV10-3,TRBJ1-5
TGTGCCAGCAGCCACCCGAGGAGGGGGGGCTCTGGGGCCAACGTCCTGACTTTC,CASSHPRRGGSGANVLTF,.,.,TRBV3-1/TRBV3-2,TRBJ2-6
TGTGCCAGCAGCTCGCAAGCGGGGGACACCGGGGAGCTGTTTTTT,CASSSQAGDTGELFF,once,TRBD2,TRBV7-3,TRBJ2-2
TGTGCCAGCAGTAACGCAGGGTATGAAGCTTTCTTT,CASSNAGYEAFF,.,.,TRBV6-2/TRBV6-3,TRBJ1-1
TGTGCCAGTAGTATACTTAACACTGAAGCTTTCTTT,CASSILNTEAFF,few,.,TRBV19,TRBJ1-1
TGTGCCAGCAGCCCGGGACAGTTTAATGAAAAACTGTTTTTT,CASSPGQFNEKLFF,.,TRBD1,TRBV28,TRBJ1-4
TGTGCCAGCAGCCACCCCCTCGGGAGCTCTGGAAACACCATATATTTT,CASSHPLGSSGNTIYF,.,.,TRBV11-2,TRBJ1-3
TGTGCCAGCGTATCTACGGGGGATGTGGGTGAAAAACTGTTTTTT,CASVSTGDVGEKLFF,.,.,TRBV25-1,TRBJ1-4
TGTGCCAGCAGCCCTCCGTCCGGGGCCTACGAGCAGTACTTC,CASSPPSGAYEQYF,.,.,TRBV7-2,TRBJ2-7
TGTGCCAGCTCACCACCGGCGGGGAATGAAAAACTGTTTTTT,CASSPPAGNEKLFF,few,.,TRBV18,TRBJ1-4
TGCGCCAGCAGCTCGGAGCTCAATGAAAAACTGTTTTTT,CASSSELNEKLFF,once,.,TRBV5-1,TRBJ1-4
TGTGCCATCAGTGAGTCCGGACAGGGGATCTTAGCCAAAAACATTCAGTACTTC,CAISESGQGILAKNIQYF,.,TRBD1,TRBV10-3,TRBJ2-4
TGTGCCAGCAGCTTATATCCCGGCGGATCCTACGAGCAGTACTTC,CASSLYPGGSYEQYF,.,.,TRBV7-9,TRBJ2-7
TGCGCCAGCAGTGAGGATTCGGGGTTAAGTGGCTACACCTTC,CASSEDSGLSGYTF,.,.,TRBV10-2,TRBJ1-2
TGTGCCAGCAGTCGATCAGGGGGACCCATTCAGTACTTC,CASSRSGGPIQYF,.,TRBD1,TRBV27,TRBJ2-4
TGCGCCAGCAATGAAACTCATGGACAGGGGGCCCACGAGCAGTACTTC,CASNETHGQGAHEQYF,.,TRBD1,TRBV5-1,TRBJ2-7
TGTGCCAGCAGCTCGGGGGGGCGCACAGATACGCAGTATTTT,CASSSGGRTDTQYF,.,TRBD2,TRBV5-4,TRBJ2-3
TGTGCCAGCAGTGGGGCCAGGTACACTGAAGCTTTCTTT,CASSGARYTEAFF,.,.,TRBV2,TRBJ1-1
TGTGCCAGCAGGAGCGGGGGGAACACAGATACGCAGTATTTT,CASRSGGNTDTQYF,.,TRBD2,TRBV9,TRBJ2-3
TGTGCCAGCAGCTTTAATAATTCACCCCTCCACTTT,CASSFNNSPLHF,few,.,TRBV7-9,TRBJ1-6